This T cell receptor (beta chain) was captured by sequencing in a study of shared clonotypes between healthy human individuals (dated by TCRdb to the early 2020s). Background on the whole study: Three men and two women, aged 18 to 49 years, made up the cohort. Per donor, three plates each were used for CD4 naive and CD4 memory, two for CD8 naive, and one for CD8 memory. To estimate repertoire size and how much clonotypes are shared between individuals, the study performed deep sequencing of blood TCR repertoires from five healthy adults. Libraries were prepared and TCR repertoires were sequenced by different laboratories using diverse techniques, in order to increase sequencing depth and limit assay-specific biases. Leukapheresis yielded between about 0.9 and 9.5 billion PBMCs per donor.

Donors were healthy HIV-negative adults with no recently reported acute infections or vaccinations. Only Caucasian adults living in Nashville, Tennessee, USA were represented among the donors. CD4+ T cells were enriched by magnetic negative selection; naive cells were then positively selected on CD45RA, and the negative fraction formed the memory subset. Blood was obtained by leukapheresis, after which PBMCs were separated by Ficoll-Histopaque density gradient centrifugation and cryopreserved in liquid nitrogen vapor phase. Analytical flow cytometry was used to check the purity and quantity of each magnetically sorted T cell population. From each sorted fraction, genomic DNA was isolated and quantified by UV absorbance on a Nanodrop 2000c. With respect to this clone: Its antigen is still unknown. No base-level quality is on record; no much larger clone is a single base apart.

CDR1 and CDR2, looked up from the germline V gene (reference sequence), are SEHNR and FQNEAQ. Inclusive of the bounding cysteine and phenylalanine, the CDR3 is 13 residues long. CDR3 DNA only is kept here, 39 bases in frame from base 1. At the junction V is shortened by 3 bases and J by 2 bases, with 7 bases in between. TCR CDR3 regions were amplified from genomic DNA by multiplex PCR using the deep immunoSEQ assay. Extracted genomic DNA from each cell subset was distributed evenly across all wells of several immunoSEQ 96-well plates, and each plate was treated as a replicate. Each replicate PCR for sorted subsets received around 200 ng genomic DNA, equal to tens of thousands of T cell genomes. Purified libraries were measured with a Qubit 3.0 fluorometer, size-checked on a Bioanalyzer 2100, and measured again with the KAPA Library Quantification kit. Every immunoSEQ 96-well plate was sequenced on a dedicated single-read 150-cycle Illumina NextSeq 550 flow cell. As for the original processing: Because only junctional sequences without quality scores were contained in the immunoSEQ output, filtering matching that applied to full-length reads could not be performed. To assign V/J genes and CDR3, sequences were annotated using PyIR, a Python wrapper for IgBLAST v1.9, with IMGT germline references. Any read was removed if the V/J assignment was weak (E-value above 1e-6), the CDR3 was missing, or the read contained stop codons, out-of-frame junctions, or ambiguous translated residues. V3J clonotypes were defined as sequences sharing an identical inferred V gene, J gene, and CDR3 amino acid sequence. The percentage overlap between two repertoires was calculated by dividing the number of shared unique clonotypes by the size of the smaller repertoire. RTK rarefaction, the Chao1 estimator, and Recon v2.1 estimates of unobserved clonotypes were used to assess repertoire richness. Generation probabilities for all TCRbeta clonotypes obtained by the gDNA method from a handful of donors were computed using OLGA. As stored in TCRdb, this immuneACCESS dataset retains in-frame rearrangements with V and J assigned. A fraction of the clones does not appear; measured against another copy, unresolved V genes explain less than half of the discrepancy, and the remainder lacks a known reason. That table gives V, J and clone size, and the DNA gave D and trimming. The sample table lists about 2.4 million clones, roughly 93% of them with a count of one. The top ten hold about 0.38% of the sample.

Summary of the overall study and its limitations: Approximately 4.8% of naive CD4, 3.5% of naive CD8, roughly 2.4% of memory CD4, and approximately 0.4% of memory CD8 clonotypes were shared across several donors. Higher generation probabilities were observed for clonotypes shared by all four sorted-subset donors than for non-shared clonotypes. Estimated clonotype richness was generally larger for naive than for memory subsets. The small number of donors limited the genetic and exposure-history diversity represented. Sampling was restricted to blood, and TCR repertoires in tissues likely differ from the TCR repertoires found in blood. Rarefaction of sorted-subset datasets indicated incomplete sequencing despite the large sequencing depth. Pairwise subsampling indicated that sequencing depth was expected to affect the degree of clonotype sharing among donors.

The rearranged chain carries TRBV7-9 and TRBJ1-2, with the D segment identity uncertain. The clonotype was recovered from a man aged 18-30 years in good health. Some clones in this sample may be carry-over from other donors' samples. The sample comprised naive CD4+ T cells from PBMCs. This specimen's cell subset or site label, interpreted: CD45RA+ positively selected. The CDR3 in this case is CASSFTGNYGYTF. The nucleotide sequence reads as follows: TGTGCCAGCAGCTTTACCGGGAACTATGGCTACACCTTC.